A selection of T cell receptor beta chains follows, all from one sample in a study of blood T cell repertoires in COVID-19. The assay was immunoSEQ multiplex PCR, and TCRdb's table has in-frame clones only and misses some. The sample shows under 50,000 clones, 85% to 95% of them seen only once. Material for sequencing was peripheral blood. The receptors were sampled from a man aged 60 to 69 with COVID-19, enrolled during active disease. Both conserved end residues are part of each CDR3. Each record gives: clone size, J gene, V gene, D gene, CDR3 DNA, CDR3 protein. D genes are given only for firm matches. Where a row states a size, it is once, few, many or the class of an expanded clone; other rows omit it.

>few|TRBJ2-5|TRBV11-2|NA
TGTGCCAGCAGCTTATCCAGGGCCAGGGAGACCCAGTACTTC
CASSLSRARETQYF
>NA|TRBJ1-3|TRBV25-1|TRBD1
TGTGCCAGCGTTGACAGGGTGTCTGGAAACACCATATATTTT
CASVDRVSGNTIYF
>NA|TRBJ1-3|TRBV7-9|NA
TGTGCCAGCAGCACCCTTGGCCCCTCTGGAAACACCATATATTTT
CASSTLGPSGNTIYF
>NA|TRBJ2-2|TRBV18|TRBD1
TGTGCCAGCTCATTCGGACAGGGGAACACCGGGGAGCTGTTTTTT
CASSFGQGNTGELFF
>once|TRBJ2-1|TRBV19|TRBD2
TGTGCCAGTAGTTCCCCCGGCGGGAGTGAGACCAATGAGCAGTTCTTC
CASSSPGGSETNEQFF
>NA|TRBJ1-1|TRBV6-5|TRBD1
TGTGCCAGCAGGCTGGGACAGCAGAACACTGAAGCTTTCTTT
CASRLGQQNTEAFF
>NA|TRBJ2-1|TRBV5-4|NA
TGTGCCAGCAGCCTAGTGGGTTACAATGAGCAGTTCTTC
CASSLVGYNEQFF
>NA|TRBJ2-2|TRBV4-2|NA
TGTGCCAGCAAACCCGAGGTCTTGACCGGGGAGCTGTTTTTT
CASKPEVLTGELFF
>NA|TRBJ2-7|TRBV4-1|TRBD1
TGCGCCAGCAGCCCGGGACAGGGGCCTTCCTACGAGCAGTACTTC
CASSPGQGPSYEQYF
>NA|TRBJ1-1|TRBV6-5|NA
TGTGCCAGCAGTTACTCTACAGGGAGAAACACTGAAGCTTTCTTT
CASSYSTGRNTEAFF
>NA|TRBJ1-6|TRBV5-1|NA
TGCGCCAGCCAGATAGGGGATAATTCACCCCTCCACTTT
CASQIGDNSPLHF
>NA|TRBJ1-4|TRBV15|NA
TGTGCCACCAGCCTTAACTACAGGTCTGGTGAAAAACTGTTTTTT
CATSLNYRSGEKLFF
>once|TRBJ2-7|TRBV27|NA
TGTGCCACCCGGGGTCCGGGTTACGAGCAGTACTTC
CATRGPGYEQYF
>NA|TRBJ1-5|TRBV21-1|NA
TGTGCCAGCAGCTCAGACCGCCGGGACAGGGAACCAGCTCAGCCCCAGCATTTT
CASSSDRRDREPAQPQHF
>once|TRBJ1-1|TRBV3-1/TRBV3-2|NA
TGTGCCAGCAGCCTGACGTGGCAGGGGCCTGAAGCTTTCTTT
CASSLTWQGPEAFF
>NA|TRBJ2-7|TRBV13|TRBD2
TGTGCCAGCAGCCTAAAGGCCTTAGCGGGGGGGCTCTACGAGCAGTACTTC
CASSLKALAGGLYEQYF
>NA|TRBJ2-3|TRBV9|NA
TGTGCCAGCAGCCCCGACCTAGCGTACCGCACAGATACGCAGTATTTT
CASSPDLAYRTDTQYF
>NA|TRBJ2-2|TRBV18|NA
TGTGCCAGCTCACCAAGCCGTGAGGGGGCCGGGGAGCTGTTTTTT
CASSPSREGAGELFF
>NA|TRBJ1-3|TRBV18|TRBD1
TGTGCCAGCTCACCTGCGACAGGGGCCGGAAACACCATATATTTT
CASSPATGAGNTIYF
>NA|TRBJ1-6|TRBV6-6|TRBD1
TGTGCCAGCACCCACGGGGACAGGGCTAATTCACCCCTCCACTTT
CASTHGDRANSPLHF